These T cell receptor beta chains were read from a single sample in a study of cytomegalovirus exposure and HLA in healthy donors. The protocol was immunoSEQ multiplex PCR, while the TCRdb copy is restricted to in-frame clones and leaves out a portion. The sample records approximately 210,000 clones, about three quarters being singletons. Sequenced input: PBMCs. These receptors all stem from a male donor in good health and CMV-seronegative. Each CDR3 is given with its conserved first and last residue. D genes are given only for firm matches. Clone size is stated in some rows and not others, as once, few, many or a class when expanded.

j_call | clone_size | v_call | d_call | cdr3_aa | cdr3_nt
TRBJ1-2 | . | TRBV5-5 | . | CASSLEAASFYGYTF | TGTGCCAGCAGCTTGGAAGCGGCTTCATTTTATGGCTACACCTTC
TRBJ2-2 | . | TRBV5-6 | . | CASSMDRRANTGELFF | TGTGCCAGCAGCATGGACAGGAGGGCGAACACCGGGGAGCTGTTTTTT
TRBJ2-6 | . | TRBV7-9 | . | CSSEGAGANVLTF | TGTTCCAGCGAGGGGGCTGGGGCCAACGTCCTGACTTTC
TRBJ2-7 | . | TRBV2 | . | CASNEYEQYF | TGTGCCAGCAACGAGTACGAGCAGTACTTC
TRBJ2-5 | . | TRBV9 | . | CASSTSRAPQETQYF | TGTGCCAGCAGCACCTCGAGGGCACCTCAAGAGACCCAGTACTTC
TRBJ2-7 | . | TRBV5-6 | TRBD1 | CASSSGGYEQYF | TGTGCCAGCAGCTCAGGGGGCTACGAGCAGTACTTC
TRBJ1-1 | . | TRBV6-5 | TRBD1 | CASSYSGQGAEAFF | TGTGCCAGCAGTTACTCGGGACAGGGTGCTGAAGCTTTCTTT
TRBJ1-5 | . | TRBV29-1 | . | CSASGGGFDQPQHF | TGCAGCGCCTCGGGAGGAGGTTTCGATCAGCCCCAGCATTTT
TRBJ2-6 | few | TRBV7-7 | TRBD1 | CASSAGPGQGARGANVLTF | TGTGCTAGCAGCGCTGGCCCGGGACAGGGGGCGCGTGGGGCCAACGTCCTGACTTTC
TRBJ2-7 | . | TRBV5-4 | TRBD2 | CASSIGTSGAYEQYF | TGTGCCAGCAGCATCGGGACTAGCGGGGCCTACGAGCAGTACTTC
TRBJ2-5 | once | TRBV5-6 | TRBD2 | CASSLSLAGVYF | TGTGCCAGCAGCTTAAGCCTAGCGGGGGTGTACTTC
TRBJ1-6 | . | TRBV2 | . | CASSENLANSPLHF | TGTGCCAGCAGTGAAAATTTGGCCAATTCACCCCTCCACTTT
TRBJ1-1 | . | TRBV9 | TRBD1 | CASSSRTGLEAFF | TGTGCCAGCAGCTCGCGGACAGGGCTTGAAGCTTTCTTT
TRBJ1-6 | . | TRBV27 | . | CASSSIGLNSPLHF | TGTGCCAGCAGTTCTATCGGTTTAAATTCACCCCTCCACTTT
TRBJ2-7 | few | TRBV6-5 | . | CASSYSGSYEQYF | TGTGCCAGCAGTTACTCGGGCAGCTACGAGCAGTACTTC
TRBJ2-7 | . | TRBV5-8 | . | CASSPALEQYF | TGTGCCAGCAGCCCCGCGCTCGAGCAGTACTTC
TRBJ2-5 | . | TRBV29-1 | . | CSVESAGQETQYF | TGCAGCGTTGAATCCGCAGGGCAAGAGACCCAGTACTTC
TRBJ1-5 | . | TRBV5-1 | . | CASSLGLIQGDSNQPQHF | TGCGCCAGCAGCTTGGGACTTATACAGGGCGATAGCAATCAGCCCCAGCATTTT
TRBJ2-7 | . | TRBV7-2 | TRBD1 | CASSLLGQGQAEQYF | TGTGCCAGCAGCTTATTGGGACAGGGGCAGGCCGAGCAGTACTTC
TRBJ1-2 | . | TRBV7-2 | . | CASSLKGVGTYGYTF | TGTGCCAGCAGCTTAAAGGGGGTGGGGACCTATGGCTACACCTTC
TRBJ2-7 | . | TRBV4-3 | TRBD2 | CASSQDPMTSGYEQYF | TGCGCCAGCAGCCAAGATCCAATGACTAGCGGTTACGAGCAGTACTTC
TRBJ1-3 | few | TRBV30 | TRBD1 | CAWSTWGTGEGNTIYF | TGTGCCTGGAGCACATGGGGGACAGGGGAAGGAAACACCATATATTTT
TRBJ1-2 | few | TRBV15 | . | CATSRDSAGYTF | TGTGCCACCAGCAGAGATAGCGCCGGCTACACCTTC
TRBJ1-5 | . | TRBV7-2 | . | CASSLLGGGQPQHF | TGTGCCAGCAGCTTATTGGGTGGAGGTCAGCCCCAGCATTTT
TRBJ2-5 | . | TRBV2 | . | CASRFSTEETQYF | TGTGCCAGCAGGTTCTCGACAGAAGAGACCCAGTACTTC
TRBJ2-2 | . | TRBV2 | TRBD1 | CASGNDRGPGELFF | TGTGCCAGCGGAAATGACAGGGGGCCCGGGGAGCTGTTTTTT
TRBJ2-1 | . | TRBV19 | TRBD2 | CASSTWTSGSPYNEQFF | TGTGCCAGTAGTACCTGGACTAGCGGGAGCCCCTACAATGAGCAGTTCTTC
TRBJ2-1 | . | TRBV28 | TRBD2 | CASSRGGSTYNEQFF | TGTGCCAGCAGTCGCGGGGGAAGTACCTACAATGAGCAGTTCTTC
TRBJ1-2 | . | TRBV28 | . | CASRRQDSTGYTF | TGTGCCAGCAGACGTCAAGACTCTACGGGCTACACCTTC
TRBJ2-3 | . | TRBV9 | TRBD2 | CASSVLSGRGSSTDTQYF | TGTGCCAGCAGCGTGCTTTCGGGGCGGGGGTCCAGCACAGATACGCAGTATTTT
TRBJ1-1 | . | TRBV5-1 | . | CASTTASLTEAFF | TGCGCCAGCACGACAGCGTCCCTCACTGAAGCTTTCTTT
TRBJ2-6 | few | TRBV27 | . | CASSHLAGPYGANVLTF | TGTGCCAGCAGTCATCTCGCAGGCCCTTATGGGGCCAACGTCCTGACTTTC
TRBJ2-4 | few | TRBV27 | TRBD2 | CASSLAGGGNIQYF | TGTGCCAGCAGTTTAGCGGGAGGCGGGAACATTCAGTACTTC
TRBJ2-3 | . | TRBV7-6 | TRBD1 | CASSLGDRDTQYF | TGTGCCAGCAGCTTAGGGGACAGGGATACGCAGTATTTT
TRBJ2-5 | once | TRBV7-9 | . | CASSLSTETQYF | TGTGCCAGCAGCTTGAGCACAGAGACCCAGTACTTC
TRBJ1-4 | . | TRBV20-1 | . | CSAASREKLFF | TGCAGTGCTGCGAGCCGTGAAAAACTGTTTTTT
TRBJ1-2 | . | TRBV10-3 | . | CAISAGGVNYGYTF | TGTGCCATCTCGGCAGGCGGGGTAAACTATGGCTACACCTTC
TRBJ2-7 | . | TRBV5-4 | TRBD2 | CASSTGLAVGFGEQYF | TGTGCCAGCAGCACGGGACTAGCGGTTGGTTTTGGCGAGCAGTACTTC
TRBJ2-7 | few | TRBV7-9 | TRBD1 | CASSLARTGSVYEQYF | TGTGCCAGCAGCTTAGCGCGGACAGGCTCCGTCTACGAGCAGTACTTC
TRBJ2-7 | . | TRBV5-1 | TRBD1 | CASRVDRAPYEQYF | TGCGCCAGCAGGGTAGACAGGGCGCCCTACGAGCAGTACTTC
TRBJ2-3 | . | TRBV4-3 | TRBD2 | CASSLRGTSGGAGTDTQYF | TGCGCCAGCAGCTTACGGGGGACTAGCGGGGGGGCCGGCACAGATACGCAGTATTTT
TRBJ2-1 | . | TRBV30 | . | CAWSVLGQNEQFF | TGTGCCTGGAGTGTATTGGGGCAGAATGAGCAGTTCTTC
TRBJ2-7 | . | TRBV15 | TRBD1 | CATSRDGQGGYEQYF | TGTGCCACCAGCAGAGATGGACAGGGAGGCTACGAGCAGTACTTC
TRBJ1-1 | . | TRBV7-2 | TRBD1 | CASSFKHRGNTEAFF | TGTGCCAGCAGCTTTAAACACAGGGGGAACACTGAAGCTTTCTTT
TRBJ1-1 | . | TRBV7-4 | TRBD1 | CASSPRTGLGTEAFF | TGTGCCAGCAGCCCCCGGACAGGGCTAGGCACTGAAGCTTTCTTT
TRBJ1-5 | . | TRBV28 | . | CASSLLGGQPQHF | TGTGCCAGCAGTTTATTAGGGGGTCAGCCCCAGCATTTT
TRBJ2-5 | . | TRBV25-1 | . | CASSLGAQETQYF | TGTGCCAGCAGTTTGGGGGCCCAAGAGACCCAGTACTTC
TRBJ2-3 | . | TRBV5-1 | TRBD2 | CASSDSGGGDTQYF | TGCGCCAGCAGCGATAGCGGGGGGGGTGATACGCAGTATTTT
TRBJ2-4 | . | TRBV5-6 | TRBD1 | CASSLELAGGIQYF | TGTGCCAGCAGCTTGGAATTGGCAGGGGGCATTCAGTACTTC
TRBJ1-2 | . | TRBV7-3 | TRBD1 | CASSFDRENYGYTF | TGTGCCAGCAGCTTCGACAGGGAGAACTATGGCTACACCTTC
TRBJ1-2 | . | TRBV28 | TRBD1 | CASSPPGTGGGYGYTF | TGTGCCAGCAGTCCCCCCGGGACAGGGGGCGGCTATGGCTACACCTTC
TRBJ1-2 | . | TRBV4-3 | TRBD1 | CASSQAIGQGARGYTF | TGCGCCAGCAGCCAAGCAATAGGACAGGGGGCGCGAGGCTACACCTTC
TRBJ2-2 | . | TRBV13 | . | CASTPSMSGPRGELFF | TGTGCCAGCACCCCCTCGATGTCAGGGCCTAGGGGGGAGCTGTTTTTT
TRBJ1-3 | . | TRBV9 | . | CASSVGGGQGNTIYF | TGTGCCAGCAGCGTAGGGGGAGGGCAAGGAAACACCATATATTTT
TRBJ2-7 | . | TRBV28 | TRBD2 | CASRFSGNYEQYF | TGTGCCAGCAGGTTTAGCGGGAACTACGAGCAGTACTTC